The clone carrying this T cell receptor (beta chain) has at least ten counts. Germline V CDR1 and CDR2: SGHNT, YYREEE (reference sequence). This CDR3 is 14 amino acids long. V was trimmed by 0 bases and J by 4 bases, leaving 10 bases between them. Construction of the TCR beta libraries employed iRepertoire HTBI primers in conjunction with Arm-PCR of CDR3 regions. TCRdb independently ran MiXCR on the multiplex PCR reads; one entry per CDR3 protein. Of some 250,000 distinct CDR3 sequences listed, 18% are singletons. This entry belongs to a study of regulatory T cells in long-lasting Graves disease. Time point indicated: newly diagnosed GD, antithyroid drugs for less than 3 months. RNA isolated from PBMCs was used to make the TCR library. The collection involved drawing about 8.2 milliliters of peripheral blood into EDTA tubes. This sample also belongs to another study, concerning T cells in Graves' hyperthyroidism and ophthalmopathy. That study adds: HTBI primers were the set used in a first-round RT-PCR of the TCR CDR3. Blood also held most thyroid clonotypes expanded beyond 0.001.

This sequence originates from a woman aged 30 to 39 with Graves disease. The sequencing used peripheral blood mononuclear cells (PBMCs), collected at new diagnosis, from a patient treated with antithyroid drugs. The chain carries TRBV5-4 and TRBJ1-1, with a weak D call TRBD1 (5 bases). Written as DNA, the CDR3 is TGTGCCAGCAGCTTGGGGGGGACGACCACTGAAGCTTTCTTT. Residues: CASSLGGTTTEAFF.